One sample yielded the 20 T cell receptor beta chains listed below, sequenced in a study of T cell repertoires in cytomegalovirus infection. TCRdb ran MiXCR on the reads and lists one entry per CDR3 protein. Found here are some 150,000 distinct CDR3 sequences, about a quarter of them singletons; the top ten hold 10% to 11%. Sequencing used PBMCs. These receptors came from a human donor in good health (CMV status not recorded). Some clones in this sample may be carry-over from other donors' samples.

The table lists this clonotype with many counts. V is TRBV12-3 or TRBV12-4 and J is TRBJ1-1; no definite D call. The CDR3 is made up of 13 amino acids. V was pared by 2 bases and J by 5 bases, with 9 bases between. CDR3 DNA sequence: TGTGCCAGCAGTTTATGGTTGGGTACTGAAGCTTTCTTT. Its protein is CASSLWLGTEAFF.

With regard to this clonotype: A read error may be the cause here, since a much bigger clone is one base away. V gene TRBV7-6 combines with J gene TRBJ1-5; the D is unclear. Trimming left V 5 bases short and J 0 bases short, with 17 bases between. This CDR3 comprises 17 residues. The V gene's germline CDR1 is SGHVS and CDR2 FNYEAQ. As DNA, the CDR3 is TGTGCCAGCAGCCTAAAAGCGGCAGAGTATAGCAATCAGCCCCAGCATTTT. Translating gives CASSLKAAEYSNQPQHF.

At least ten counts were recorded for this clonotype. The chain has TRBV7-2 and TRBJ1-2; D gene ambiguous. CDR3 length equals 13 residues. Germline V gene data show CDR1 as SGHTA and CDR2 as FQGNSA. Trimming removed 1 base from V and 4 bases from J, with 7 bases in between. This CDR3 reads CASSLGAVYGYTF. In DNA, the CDR3 is TGTGCCAGCAGCTTAGGGGCTGTCTATGGCTACACCTTC.

The table lists this clonotype with a few counts. The chain employs TRBV7-9 and TRBJ2-1, with a tentative D call TRBD1 (6 bases). Germline V CDR1 and CDR2: SEHNR, FQNEAQ (reference sequence). Trimming left V 4 bases short and J 8 bases short, with 6 bases between. This CDR3 has 11 residues. Here the CDR3 DNA reads TGTGCCAGCAGCTCAGGGGATGAGCAGTTCTTC. This codes for CASSSGDEQFF.

V is TRBV7-8 and J is TRBJ2-2; D not resolved. V shed 5 bases and J shed 6 bases, with 19 bases lying between them. Germline V gene lookup returns CDR1 SGHVS and CDR2 FQNEAQ. The CDR3 has 16 amino acids. CDR3 protein: CASSINGPYTSGELFF. In DNA form, the CDR3 reads TGTGCCAGCAGCATAAACGGGCCCTATACCTCCGGGGAGCTGTTTTTT.

This clonotype appeared many times. The J gene is TRBJ2-1, the V gene TRBV5-1; D unresolved. In germline, CDR1 is SGHRS, CDR2 YFSETQ. The CDR3 has 16 amino acids. V was pared by 0 bases and J by 0 bases, with 10 bases between. CDR3 region: CASSLDLSPSYNEQFF. The CDR3 DNA is TGCGCCAGCAGCTTGGATTTATCCCCCTCCTACAATGAGCAGTTCTTC.

This clonotype was counted ten times or more. The V call is TRBV7-2, the J call TRBJ1-1; no reliable D call. CDR3 length: 13 amino acids. From germline, CDR1 is SGHTA and CDR2 FQGNSA. V lost 0 bases and J 1 base, leaving 3 bases between the germline ends. This CDR3 is CASSLAGNTEAFF. As DNA, the CDR3 is TGTGCCAGCAGCTTAGCAGGGAACACTGAAGCTTTCTTT.

In this sample, this clonotype turned up many times. This sequence joins TRBV12-3 or TRBV12-4 and TRBJ2-3; 8 nucleotides line up with TRBD2. The length of the CDR3 is 15 residues. J lost 5 bases, V lost 1 base, and 5 bases had no gene match. The CDR3 spells CASSLVTGGVDTQYF. The CDR3 bases are TGTGCCAGCAGTTTAGTCACGGGGGGGGTAGATACGCAGTATTTT.

The rearrangement joins TRBV28 to TRBJ1-6; possibly TRBD1 for D (5 bases). Trimming took 1 base from V and 9 from J, leaving 10 bases between them. This CDR3 region has 14 residues. Germline values: CDR1 MDHEN, CDR2 SYDVKM. The DNA of the CDR3 is TGTGCCAGCAGTTTATTGGGGGGGGGTTCACCCCTCCACTTT. The encoded protein is CASSLLGGGSPLHF.

This clonotype appeared a few times. This chain joins TRBV28 and TRBJ2-7, with D perhaps being TRBD1 or TRBD2 (7 bases each). The CDR3 spans 13 residues. Deletions cut 11 bases from V and 6 bases from J, with 20 bases between. CDR1 and CDR2 from the germline V gene are MDHEN and SYDVKM. For the CDR3, the DNA is TGTGCCCATGCAGGGGGGGGGTATAGCGAGCAGTACTTC. The encoded protein is CAHAGGGYSEQYF.

This clonotype was observed a handful of times. The chain employs TRBV7-2 and TRBJ2-6, with 7 bases matching TRBD2. V lost 0 bases, J lost 4 bases, and 3 bases stayed unmatched. Germline V gene sequence: CDR1 SGHTA, CDR2 FQGNSA. The CDR3 extends over 16 amino acids. The CDR3 region has the DNA TGTGCCAGCAGCTTAGCTCTCGGGGGGGGGGCCAACGTCCTGACTTTC. It encodes CASSLALGGGANVLTF.

This clonotype was seen ten or more times. This chain joins TRBV7-2 and TRBJ2-2; D remains unclear. The length of the CDR3 is 15 residues. Germline CDR1 and CDR2: SGHTA and FQGNSA. The germline V and J ends were trimmed by 4 bases and 5 bases, with 14 bases remaining between them. The CDR3 region is CASSSDPLWTGELFF. The CDR3 DNA sequence: TGTGCCAGCAGCTCGGACCCCCTGTGGACCGGGGAGCTGTTTTTT.

The gene calls are TRBV19 and TRBJ1-2, with 9 positions matching TRBD1. Trimming cost V 6 bases and J 2 bases; bases outside gene matches: 7. Germline V gives CDR1 LNHDA, CDR2 SQIVND (reference sequence). The CDR3 spans 15 residues. CDR3 nucleotides: TGTGCCAGTAGCCCAGGGACAGGGCTAAACTATGGCTACACCTTC. The encoded protein is CASSPGTGLNYGYTF.

The chain uses TRBV5-5 and TRBJ2-2; 8 nucleotides match TRBD1. Trimming took 5 bases from V and 5 from J; bases not matched to a gene: 8. This CDR3 comprises 15 residues. Germline CDR1 is SGHKS and CDR2 is YYEKEE (reference sequence). Here the CDR3 DNA reads TGTGCCAGCAGTTTCGGACAGGGCGGGACCGGGGAGCTGTTTTTT. This sequence encodes CASSFGQGGTGELFF.

This clonotype was counted between two and nine times. The V and J genes are TRBV18 and TRBJ1-5; D unresolved. The CDR3 has 16 amino acids. Trimming took 2 bases from V and 1 from J, leaving 12 bases between them. Germline values: CDR1 KGHSH, CDR2 LQKENI. The CDR3 loop reads CASSPGAPPSNQPQHF. The CDR3 nucleotides read TGTGCCAGCTCACCAGGAGCCCCACCCAGCAATCAGCCCCAGCATTTT.

Notes on this clonotype: The CDR3 ends on some other residue instead of the conserved phenylalanine or tryptophan, so this is likely a read error. The chain joins TRBV28 to TRBJ1-1; no clear D. CDR1 is MDHEN, CDR2 SYDVKM, per germline. Trimming cost V 2 bases and J 0 bases, with 13 bases left between them. This CDR3 contains 16 residues. The DNA of the CDR3 is TGTGCCAGCAGTTTACCTTCGGGGTTAATGAACACTGAAGCTTTCCTT. Translated, it gives CASSLPSGLMNTEAFL.

Comment on this clonotype: This may come from a read error, since a much larger clone is one base off. The rearrangement uses TRBV7-3 and TRBJ2-2; D possibly corresponds to TRBD2 (6 bases). This CDR3 is built from 14 residues. Germline values: CDR1 SGHTA, CDR2 FQGTGA. With 2 bases removed from V and 6 bases from J, the gap between germline ends came to 10 bases. The CDR3 region is CASSLGGVPGELFF. In nucleotides, the CDR3 is TGTGCCAGCAGCTTAGGAGGGGTACCCGGGGAGCTGTTTTTT.

The CDR3 loop is CASSESGGAADTQYF. CDR3 DNA sequence: TGTGCCAGCAGTGAGTCGGGGGGGGCAGCAGATACGCAGTATTTT. The chain has TRBV6-6 and TRBJ2-3; 8 bases are a match to TRBD2. CDR3 length: 15 amino acids. Germline values: CDR1 MNHNY, CDR2 SVGAGI (reference sequence). V shed 5 bases, J shed 4 bases, and the junction held 8 bases outside the gene matches.

This clonotype has just a few counts. The chain employs TRBV4-3 and TRBJ2-3; TRBD2 aligns across 9 bases. This CDR3 has 15 amino acids. The germline CDR1 and CDR2 sequences are LGHNA and YSLEER. Trimming took 4 bases from V and 4 from J; bases not matched to a gene: 6. CDR3 DNA: TGCGCCAGCAGCCCGAGGAGCGGGGGGTCAGATACGCAGTATTTT. Its protein is CASSPRSGGSDTQYF.

The CDR3 region has the DNA TGTGCCATCAGTGGGGGCCCAAATCAGCCCCAGCATTTT. The encoded protein is CAISGGPNQPQHF. The chain uses TRBV10-3 and TRBJ1-5; possibly TRBD1 for D (5 bases). This CDR3 contains 13 residues. The germline V gene encodes CDR1 ENHRY and CDR2 SYGVKD. V gave up 4 bases and J gave up 4 bases, with 8 bases separating them.